A selection of T cell receptor beta chains follows, all from one sample in a study of CD8+CD57+ T cells in acquired aplastic anemia. One entry per CDR3 protein, called by TCRdb with MiXCR from the reads. The table has about 110,000 distinct CDR3 sequences, around half seen once. What was sequenced was sorted CD4+, CD8+, or CD8+CD57+ T cells (not recorded which) from PBMCs. These receptors all stem from a human donor in good health, serving as a control. The CDR3 runs from the conserved cysteine through the conserved F or W. Each record gives: V gene, D gene, CDR3 length, J gene, clone size, CDR3 protein, CDR3 DNA. The D gene is left open where the match is weak. Size tells how often a clone was seen (once, few, many) or the class of an expanded clone, and some rows leave it out.

TRBV11-2	-	18	TRBJ1-1	few	CASSYIAPQTGYGTEAFF	TGTGCCAGCAGCTACATAGCTCCTCAAACAGGATATGGCACTGAAGCTTTCTTT
TRBV19	-	15	TRBJ2-1	many	CASRLDSSFYNEQFF	TGTGCCAGTAGATTAGACAGTTCCTTCTACAATGAGCAGTTCTTC
TRBV2	TRBD2	15	TRBJ2-1	-	CASTILSGGFNEQFF	TGTGCCAGCACTATCCTTAGCGGGGGGTTCAATGAGCAGTTCTTC
TRBV24-1	-	12	TRBJ1-2	medium-sized	CATSDGDGGYTF	TGTGCCACCAGTGACGGGGACGGCGGCTACACCTTC
TRBV2	-	11	TRBJ1-1	many	CATILNTEAFF	TGTGCCACAATACTGAACACTGAAGCTTTCTTT
TRBV7-3	-	16	TRBJ1-3	many	CASSLITGTWGNTIYF	TGTGCCAGCAGCTTAATAACCGGGACTTGGGGAAACACCATATATTTT
TRBV29-1	-	12	TRBJ2-7	-	CSVAFSSYEQYF	TGCAGCGTTGCTTTTAGCTCCTACGAGCAGTACTTC
TRBV7-8	-	13	TRBJ1-1	-	CASSLEGNTEAFF	TGTGCCAGCAGCTTAGAGGGTAACACTGAAGCTTTCTTT
TRBV9	TRBD1	15	TRBJ2-1	many	CASSGDRGGVNEQFF	TGTGCCAGCAGCGGGGACAGGGGAGGGGTCAATGAGCAGTTCTTC
TRBV10-3	TRBD2	18	TRBJ2-5	-	CAISESASGGASQETQYF	TGTGCCATCAGTGAGTCGGCTAGCGGGGGGGCCTCACAAGAGACCCAGTACTTC
TRBV24-1	-	14	TRBJ2-3	few	CATSAATSTDTQYF	TGTGCCACCAGTGCGGCGACTAGCACAGATACGCAGTATTTT
TRBV19	TRBD2	18	TRBJ2-1	many	CASSPGTSGGALYNEQFF	TGTGCCAGTAGCCCCGGGACTAGCGGGGGGGCCTTATACAATGAGCAGTTCTTC
TRBV20-1	TRBD1	12	TRBJ1-1	-	CSARDSNTGALF	TGCAGTGCTCGGGACAGTAACACTGGAGCTCTCTTT
TRBV20-1	-	14	TRBJ2-3	-	CSARILGATDTQYF	TGCAGTGCTAGAATATTGGGGGCCACAGATACGCAGTATTTT
TRBV5-1	-	14	TRBJ2-1	many	CASSLAGGINEQFF	TGCGCCAGCAGCTTGGCCGGCGGAATCAATGAGCAGTTCTTC
TRBV10-1	TRBD1	13	TRBJ2-7	-	CASSSDRSYEQYF	TGCGCCAGCAGTTCGGACAGGTCCTACGAGCAGTACTTC
TRBV25-1	TRBD1	13	TRBJ1-2	-	CASSEGTDYGYTF	TGTGCCAGCAGTGAAGGGACAGACTATGGCTACACCTTC
TRBV12-3/TRBV12-4	-	14	TRBJ1-6	-	CASSYTANNSPLHF	TGTGCCAGCAGTTATACAGCCAATAATTCACCCCTCCACTTT
TRBV6-1	-	15	TRBJ1-1	-	CASTQGAIMNTEAFF	TGTGCCAGCACCCAAGGGGCCATTATGAACACTGAAGCTTTCTTT
TRBV24-1	-	12	TRBJ1-1	-	CATSEGRREAFF	TGTGCCACCAGTGAAGGCAGGCGGGAAGCTTTCTTT
TRBV10-3	-	15	TRBJ2-7	-	CASRPPRQVAGEQYF	TGTGCCAGCAGACCTCCCAGACAGGTGGCGGGAGAGCAGTACTTC
TRBV10-1	-	13	TRBJ2-7	-	CASRDGAQDERYF	TGCGCCAGCAGGGATGGAGCCCAGGACGAGCGGTACTTC
TRBV24-1	-	16	TRBJ1-5	-	CATSDFGGASNQPQHF	TGTGCCACCAGTGATTTCGGGGGGGCGAGCAATCAGCCCCAGCATTTT
TRBV5-1	-	12	TRBJ1-2	-	CASSFPGDGYTF	TGCGCCAGCAGCTTCCCAGGGGATGGCTACACCTTC
TRBV20-1	-	12	TRBJ1-2	few	CSARVRTVDYTF	TGCAGTGCTAGAGTCCGGACCGTCGACTACACCTTC
TRBV19	-	15	TRBJ2-1	many	CASSIVFAGAYEQFF	TGTGCCAGTAGTATCGTCTTTGCAGGGGCTTATGAGCAGTTCTTC
TRBV2	-	13	TRBJ2-7	many	CASRAGSTYEQYF	TGTGCCAGCAGAGCAGGGAGCACCTACGAGCAGTACTTC
TRBV6-5	-	15	TRBJ1-4	few	CASSYSGQINEKLFF	TGTGCCAGCAGTTACTCTGGACAGATTAATGAAAAACTGTTTTTT
TRBV7-9	-	13	TRBJ2-7	many	CASSPDSDYEQYF	TGTGCCAGCAGCCCTGACTCCGACTACGAGCAGTACTTC
TRBV9	TRBD1	15	TRBJ1-2	-	CASEKAPHQGGGYTF	TGTGCCAGCGAAAAAGCTCCTCATCAGGGGGGTGGCTACACCTTC
TRBV10-1	-	13	TRBJ1-6	-	CASRKSYNSPLHF	TGCGCCAGTCGGAAGTCCTATAATTCACCCCTCCACTTT
TRBV10-2	-	13	TRBJ2-1	-	CASIAPESGEQFF	TGCGCCAGCATAGCCCCTGAGAGCGGTGAGCAGTTCTTC
TRBV7-6	-	15	TRBJ2-5	many	CASSLGGGRSETQYF	TGTGCCAGCAGCTTAGGGGGCGGGCGATCCGAGACCCAGTACTTC
TRBV15	-	17	TRBJ2-3	-	CATSRDRQARSTDTQYF	TGTGCCACCAGCAGAGATCGCCAAGCCCGTAGCACAGATACGCAGTATTTT
TRBV27	-	14	TRBJ1-1	many	CASSSIGGRTEAFF	TGTGCCAGCAGTTCTATCGGGGGACGTACTGAAGCTTTCTTT
TRBV5-6	-	19	TRBJ2-5	many	CASSSNWGTRPGYQETQYF	TGTGCCAGCAGCTCCAACTGGGGGACCCGTCCGGGGTACCAAGAGACCCAGTACTTC
TRBV13	-	14	TRBJ2-5	-	CASSGGVAEETQYF	TGTGCCAGCAGCGGGGGCGTAGCAGAAGAGACCCAGTACTTC
TRBV6-5	-	13	TRBJ1-5	-	CASSYAPVQPQHF	TGTGCCAGCAGTTACGCTCCTGTTCAGCCCCAGCATTTT
TRBV20-1	TRBD1	11	TRBJ2-1	-	CGAQGESRQFF	TGCGGTGCTCAGGGGGAATCGAGGCAGTTCTTC
TRBV15	TRBD1	17	TRBJ1-4	many	CATSRDRLGGGSEKLFF	TGTGCCACCAGCAGAGATCGATTAGGAGGGGGCAGTGAAAAACTGTTTTTT
TRBV7-6	-	13	TRBJ2-5	-	CASSPDIWETQYF	TGTGCCAGCAGCCCCGACATATGGGAGACCCAGTACTTC
TRBV19	TRBD1	16	TRBJ1-1	once	CASSGDRGPMNTEAFF	TGTGCCAGTAGTGGGGACAGGGGCCCGATGAACACTGAAGCTTTCTTT
TRBV4-1	-	18	TRBJ2-3	many	CASSQDLPPSPLTDTQYF	TGCGCCAGCAGCCAAGATCTTCCCCCTAGCCCTCTCACAGATACGCAGTATTTT
TRBV5-5	-	15	TRBJ2-7	many	CASSMDGASNYEQYF	TGTGCCAGCAGTATGGACGGGGCCTCCAACTACGAGCAGTACTTC
TRBV10-3	TRBD1	11	TRBJ1-1	-	CAARQGPEAFF	TGTGCCGCCAGACAGGGCCCTGAAGCTTTCTTT
TRBV4-3	-	12	TRBJ2-7	once	CASSQDPYEQYF	TGCGCCAGCAGCCAAGATCCCTATGAGCAGTACTTC
TRBV29-1	TRBD2	13	TRBJ2-5	many	CSVEWRGEETQYF	TGCAGCGTCGAATGGCGGGGGGAAGAGACCCAGTACTTC
TRBV4-1	TRBD1	15	TRBJ2-7	few	CASSQSSGQADEQCF	TGTGCCAGCAGCCAATCCTCGGGACAGGCTGACGAGCAGTGCTTC
TRBV20-1	TRBD1	13	TRBJ1-1	many	CSANARDSQFAFF	TGCAGTGCCAACGCCAGGGACAGTCAGTTCGCTTTCTTT
TRBV5-6	-	15	TRBJ1-4	many	CASSRQVATNEKLFF	TGTGCCAGCTCTCGACAGGTTGCAACTAATGAAAAACTGTTTTTT
TRBV25-1	TRBD1	15	TRBJ1-1	-	CASSARTGMNTEAFF	TGTGCCAGCAGCGCTAGGACAGGGATGAACACTGAAGCTTTCTTT